A selection of T cell receptor beta chains follows, all from one sample in a study of human T cells and chemical hapten exposure. In TCRdb, the RACE reads were re-called with MiXCR into one record per CDR3 protein. This table has over 35,000 distinct CDR3 sequences, around 3.4% appearing once. Specimen: whole blood. The receptors shown here come from a human donor in good health. Some clones in this sample may be carry-over from other donors' samples. The CDR3 runs from the conserved cysteine through the conserved F or W. The order of the fields is V gene, D gene, J gene, CDR3 protein. A D gene is named only where the DNA matches it firmly.

V gene: TRBV2
D gene: NA
J gene: TRBJ1-6
CDR3 protein: CASQSSYNSPLHF

V gene: TRBV20-1
D gene: NA
J gene: TRBJ1-6
CDR3 protein: CSARDRKTVTYNSPLHF

V gene: TRBV28
D gene: NA
J gene: TRBJ2-7
CDR3 protein: CASSLGSYPGTLGYEQYF

V gene: TRBV20-1
D gene: TRBD2
J gene: TRBJ2-7
CDR3 protein: CSASLLAGDYSYEQYF

V gene: TRBV20-1
D gene: TRBD1
J gene: TRBJ2-6
CDR3 protein: CSAPGGRGANVLTF

V gene: TRBV16
D gene: NA
J gene: TRBJ1-4
CDR3 protein: CASSQSRGATNEKLFF

V gene: TRBV11-1
D gene: TRBD2
J gene: TRBJ2-1
CDR3 protein: CASSLGGTSGSVREFF

V gene: TRBV29-1
D gene: NA
J gene: TRBJ1-2
CDR3 protein: CSVRRLIYGYTF

V gene: TRBV3-1
D gene: TRBD2
J gene: TRBJ2-1
CDR3 protein: CASSPWGGSGNEQFF

V gene: TRBV14
D gene: NA
J gene: TRBJ1-1
CDR3 protein: CASSQNALTEAFF

V gene: TRBV5-1
D gene: NA
J gene: TRBJ2-3
CDR3 protein: CASSLPTADTQYF

V gene: TRBV4-2
D gene: NA
J gene: TRBJ2-7
CDR3 protein: CASSQDPGQTYEQYF

V gene: TRBV28
D gene: NA
J gene: TRBJ2-7
CDR3 protein: CASSPFGGLGASLSYEQYF

V gene: TRBV6-6
D gene: NA
J gene: TRBJ2-3
CDR3 protein: CASKGETNTDTQYF

V gene: TRBV20-1
D gene: TRBD1
J gene: TRBJ1-6
CDR3 protein: CSADPGTGNSPLHF

V gene: TRBV5-1
D gene: NA
J gene: TRBJ1-1
CDR3 protein: CASSSNSQGNTEAFF

V gene: TRBV30
D gene: NA
J gene: TRBJ2-3
CDR3 protein: CAWSRRRRTDTQYF

V gene: TRBV24-1
D gene: TRBD1
J gene: TRBJ2-2
CDR3 protein: CATSSAQGDTGELFF

V gene: TRBV5-1
D gene: TRBD1
J gene: TRBJ1-2
CDR3 protein: CASSWGTGRRENYGYTF

V gene: TRBV5-1
D gene: NA
J gene: TRBJ2-7
CDR3 protein: CASSLEGPALSYEQYF

V gene: TRBV21-1
D gene: NA
J gene: TRBJ1-4
CDR3 protein: CASTAFLQGESEKLFF

V gene: TRBV16
D gene: NA
J gene: TRBJ2-7
CDR3 protein: CASSGKGPEAYEQYF

V gene: TRBV5-4
D gene: NA
J gene: TRBJ2-2
CDR3 protein: CASAYPGTLPGELFF

V gene: TRBV28
D gene: NA
J gene: TRBJ2-3
CDR3 protein: CASSVRGVRADTQYF

V gene: TRBV12-3/TRBV12-4
D gene: NA
J gene: TRBJ2-5
CDR3 protein: CASSSSYQETQYF